What follows is one TCR beta chain and its context. Antigen specificity is unknown. This entry is derived from a study of T cell responses to AZD1222 COVID-19 vaccine. Losses at the gene ends were 5 bases for V and 7 bases for J; bases not matched to a gene: 14. The CDR3 contains 16 residues. Germline CDR1 is SGHVS and CDR2 is FQNEAQ. Study-level results: Among vaccine-associated CD4 TCRs, coverage spanned spike, with dominance at 160-218 and 743-854. After two AZD1222 doses, spike-specific TCR breadth and depth rose versus day 0.

Clones were read by immunoSEQ multiplex PCR, and TCRdb kept only the in-frame ones, dropping some. The table has around 120,000 clones, more than 75% seen once. Here the sequenced sample was peripheral blood, taken on day 0 of AZD1222 vaccination. The sequence came from an adult in good health. The chain employs TRBV7-8 and TRBJ2-1; the match to TRBD1 covers 7 bases. The CDR3 here is CASSPDRARFLNEQFF. The CDR3 DNA sequence: TGTGCCAGCAGCCCAGACAGGGCCCGCTTCCTAAATGAGCAGTTCTTC.